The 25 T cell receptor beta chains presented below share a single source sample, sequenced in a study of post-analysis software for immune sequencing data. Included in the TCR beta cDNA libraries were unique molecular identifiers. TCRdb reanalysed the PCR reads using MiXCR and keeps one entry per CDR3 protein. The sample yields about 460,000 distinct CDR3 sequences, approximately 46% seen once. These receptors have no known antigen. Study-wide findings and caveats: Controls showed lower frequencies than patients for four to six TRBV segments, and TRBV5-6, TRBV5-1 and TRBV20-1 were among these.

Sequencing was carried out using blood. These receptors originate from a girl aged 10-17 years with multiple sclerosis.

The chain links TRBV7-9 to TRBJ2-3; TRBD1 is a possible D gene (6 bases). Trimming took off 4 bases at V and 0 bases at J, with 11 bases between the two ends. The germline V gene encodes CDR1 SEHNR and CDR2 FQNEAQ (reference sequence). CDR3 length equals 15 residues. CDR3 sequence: CASSSRTASTDTQYF. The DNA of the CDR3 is TGTGCCAGCAGCTCCCGGACAGCCAGCACAGATACGCAGTATTTT.

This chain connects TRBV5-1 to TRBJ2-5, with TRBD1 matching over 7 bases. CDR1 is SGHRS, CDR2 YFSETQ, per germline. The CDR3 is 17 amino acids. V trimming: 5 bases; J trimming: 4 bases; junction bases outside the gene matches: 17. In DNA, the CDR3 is TGCGCCAGCAGACGCCGATTTGAAGGACAGGTTCGAGAGACCCAGTACTTC. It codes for CASRRRFEGQVRETQYF.

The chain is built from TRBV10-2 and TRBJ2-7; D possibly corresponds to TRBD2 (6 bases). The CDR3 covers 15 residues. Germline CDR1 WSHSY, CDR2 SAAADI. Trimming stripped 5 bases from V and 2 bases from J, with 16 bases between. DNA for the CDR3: TGCGCCAGCAGTAAGATAGGTAGCGGAACCTACGAGCAGTACTTC. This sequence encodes CASSKIGSGTYEQYF.

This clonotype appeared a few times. The CDR3 region is CASIDPGADYEQYF. In DNA form, the CDR3 reads TGTGCCAGCATTGACCCCGGGGCAGACTACGAGCAGTACTTC. V is TRBV2 and J is TRBJ2-5; the D gene could be TRBD1 or TRBD2 (5 bases each). Near its end, the DNA agrees better with TRBJ2-7, so the J call may be wrong. This CDR3 spans 14 amino acids. Germline CDR1 is SNHLY and CDR2 is FYNNEI.

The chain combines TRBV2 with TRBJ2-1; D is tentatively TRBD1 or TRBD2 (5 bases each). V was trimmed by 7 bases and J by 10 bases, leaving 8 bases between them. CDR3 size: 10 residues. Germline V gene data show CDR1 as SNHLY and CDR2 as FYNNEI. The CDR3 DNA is TGTGCCAGCAAGGGGAGAGAGCAGTTCTTC. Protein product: CASKGREQFF.

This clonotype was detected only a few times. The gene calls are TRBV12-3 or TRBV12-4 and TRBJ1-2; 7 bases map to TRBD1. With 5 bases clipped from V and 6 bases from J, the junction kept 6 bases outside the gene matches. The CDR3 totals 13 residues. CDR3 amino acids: CASSRTGLNGYTF. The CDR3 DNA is TGTGCCAGCAGTCGGACAGGCCTCAATGGCTACACCTTC.

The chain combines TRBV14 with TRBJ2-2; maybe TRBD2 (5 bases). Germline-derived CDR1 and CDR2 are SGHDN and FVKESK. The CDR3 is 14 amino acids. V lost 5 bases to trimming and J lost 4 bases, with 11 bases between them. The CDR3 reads CASSVLATTGELFF. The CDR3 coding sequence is TGTGCCAGCAGCGTCCTAGCAACCACCGGGGAGCTGTTTTTT. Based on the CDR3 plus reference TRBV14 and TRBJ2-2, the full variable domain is EAGVTQFPSHSVIEKGQTVTLRCDPISGHDNLYWYRRVMGKEIKFLLHFVKESKQDESGMPNNRFLAERTGGTYSTLKVQPAELEDSGVYFCASSVLATTGELFFGEGSRLTVL.

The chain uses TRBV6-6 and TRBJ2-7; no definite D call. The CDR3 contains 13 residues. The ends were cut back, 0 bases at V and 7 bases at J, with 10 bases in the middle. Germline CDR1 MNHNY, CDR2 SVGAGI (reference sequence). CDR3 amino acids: CASSYSIGREQYF. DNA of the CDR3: TGTGCCAGCAGTTACTCGATAGGACGTGAGCAGTACTTC.

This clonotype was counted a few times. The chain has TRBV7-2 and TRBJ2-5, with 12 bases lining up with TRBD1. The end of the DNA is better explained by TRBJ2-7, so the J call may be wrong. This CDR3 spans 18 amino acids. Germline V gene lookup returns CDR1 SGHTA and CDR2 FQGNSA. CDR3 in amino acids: CASSLNVRLAGQGAEQYF. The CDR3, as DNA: TGTGCCAGCAGCTTAAATGTCAGACTGGCGGGACAGGGGGCCGAGCAGTACTTC.

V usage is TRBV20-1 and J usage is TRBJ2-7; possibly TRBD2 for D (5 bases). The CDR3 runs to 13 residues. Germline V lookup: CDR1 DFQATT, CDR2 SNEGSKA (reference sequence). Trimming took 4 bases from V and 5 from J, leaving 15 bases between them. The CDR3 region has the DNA TGCAGTGCTAAAGAGCCGGGAATGAACGAGCAGTACTTC. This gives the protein CSAKEPGMNEQYF.

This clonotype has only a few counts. Written as DNA, the CDR3 is TGTGCCAGCAGTCGGGGACTAATGGATACGCAGTATTTT. It yields the protein CASSRGLMDTQYF. V usage is TRBV6-5 and J usage is TRBJ2-3, with 7 nucleotides matching TRBD2. The CDR3 extends over 13 amino acids. Germline loops: CDR1 MNHEY, CDR2 SVGAGI. After removal of 5 bases from V and 6 bases from J, the junction contained 5 bases not matched to a gene.

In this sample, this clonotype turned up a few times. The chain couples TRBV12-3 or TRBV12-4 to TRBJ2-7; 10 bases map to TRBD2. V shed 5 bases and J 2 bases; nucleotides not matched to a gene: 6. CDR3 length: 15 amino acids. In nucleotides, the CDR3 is TGTGCCAGCAGTCAGACTAGCGGGCCCGCCTACGAGCAGTACTTC. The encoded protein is CASSQTSGPAYEQYF.

CDR3 DNA sequence: TGCAGTGCTAGAGTATCAGGGGGTCCCTACGAGCAGTACTTC. Protein: CSARVSGGPYEQYF. The V and J genes are TRBV20-1 and TRBJ2-7; 7 nucleotides line up with TRBD1. Germline V gene data show CDR1 as DFQATT and CDR2 as SNEGSKA (reference sequence). The CDR3 consists of 14 residues. The ends lost 1 base at V and 2 bases at J; junction bases unmatched: 5.

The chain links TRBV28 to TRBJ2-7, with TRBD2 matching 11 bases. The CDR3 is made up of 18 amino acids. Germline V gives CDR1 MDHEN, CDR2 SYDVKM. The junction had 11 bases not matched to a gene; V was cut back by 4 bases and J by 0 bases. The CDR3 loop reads CASSWVGTSGSSSYEQYF. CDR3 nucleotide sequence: TGTGCCAGCAGTTGGGTTGGGACTAGCGGCTCTAGCTCCTACGAGCAGTACTTC.

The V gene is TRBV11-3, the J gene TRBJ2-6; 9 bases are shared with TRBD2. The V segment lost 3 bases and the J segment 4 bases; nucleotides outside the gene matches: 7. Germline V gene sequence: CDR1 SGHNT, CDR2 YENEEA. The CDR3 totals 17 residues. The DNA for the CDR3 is TGTGCCAGCAGCTTTAGCGGGAGCGCTAGCGGGGCCAACGTCCTGACTTTC. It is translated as CASSFSGSASGANVLTF. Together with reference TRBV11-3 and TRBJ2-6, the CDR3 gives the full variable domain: EAGVVQSPRYKIIEKKQPVAFWCNPISGHNTLYWYLQNLGQGPELLIRYENEEAVDDSQLPKDRFSAERLKGVDSTLKIQPAELGDSAVYLCASSFSGSASGANVLTFGAGSRLTVL.

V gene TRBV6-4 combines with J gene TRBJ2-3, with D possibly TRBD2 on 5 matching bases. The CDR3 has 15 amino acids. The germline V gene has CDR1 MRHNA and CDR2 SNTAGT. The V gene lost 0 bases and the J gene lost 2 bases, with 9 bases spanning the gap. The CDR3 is CASSDSLDYTDTQYF. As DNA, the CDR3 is TGTGCCAGCAGTGACTCACTCGACTACACAGATACGCAGTATTTT.

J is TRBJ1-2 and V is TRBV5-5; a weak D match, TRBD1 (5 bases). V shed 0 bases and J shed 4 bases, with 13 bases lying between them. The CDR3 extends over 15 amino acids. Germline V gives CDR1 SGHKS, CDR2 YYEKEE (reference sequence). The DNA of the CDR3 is TGTGCCAGCAGCTTGGGAAGGGGAAGTGGCTATGGCTACACCTTC. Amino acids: CASSLGRGSGYGYTF.

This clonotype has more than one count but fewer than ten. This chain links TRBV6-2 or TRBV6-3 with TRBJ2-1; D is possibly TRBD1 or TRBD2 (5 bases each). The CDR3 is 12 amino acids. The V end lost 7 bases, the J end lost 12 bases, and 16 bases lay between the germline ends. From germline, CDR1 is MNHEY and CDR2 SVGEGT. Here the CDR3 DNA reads TGTGCCAGCAAAGAAACCGGGACGCCGCAGTTCTTC. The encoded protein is CASKETGTPQFF.

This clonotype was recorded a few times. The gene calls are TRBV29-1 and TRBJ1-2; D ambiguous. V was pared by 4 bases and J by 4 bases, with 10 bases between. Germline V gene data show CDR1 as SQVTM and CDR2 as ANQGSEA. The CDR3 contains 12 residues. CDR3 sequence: CSVVGDLYGYTF. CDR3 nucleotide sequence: TGCAGCGTTGTAGGAGATCTCTATGGCTACACCTTC. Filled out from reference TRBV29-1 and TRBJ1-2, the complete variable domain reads SAVISQKPSRDICQRGTSLTIQCQVDSQVTMMFWYRQQPGQSLTLIATANQGSEATYESGFVIDKFPISRPNLTFSTLTVSNMSPEDSSIYLCSVVGDLYGYTFGSGTRLTVV.

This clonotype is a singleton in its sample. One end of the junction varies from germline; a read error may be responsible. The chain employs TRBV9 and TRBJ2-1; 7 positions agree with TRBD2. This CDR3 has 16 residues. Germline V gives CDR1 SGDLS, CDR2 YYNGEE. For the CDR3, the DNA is TGTGCGAGCAGCGCAACCACCGGACTAGACGTCTATGAGCAGTTCTTC. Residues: CASSATTGLDVYEQFF. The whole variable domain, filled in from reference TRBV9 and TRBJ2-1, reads DSGVTQTPKHLITATGQRVTLRCSPRSGDLSVYWYQQSLDQGLQFLIQYYNGEERAKGNILERFSAQQFPDLHSELNLSSLELGDSALYFCASSATTGLDVYEQFFGPGTRLTVL.

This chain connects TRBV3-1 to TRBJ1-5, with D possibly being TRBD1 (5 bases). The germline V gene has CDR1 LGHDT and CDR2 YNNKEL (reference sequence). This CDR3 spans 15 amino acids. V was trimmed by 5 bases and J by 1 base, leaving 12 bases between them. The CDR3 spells CASSEGVSSNQPQHF. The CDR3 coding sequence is TGTGCCAGCAGCGAAGGGGTCAGCAGCAATCAGCCCCAGCATTTT.

CDR3 in DNA: TGTGCCAGCAGCTTTTCTTCGGAAGACAATGAGCAGTTCTTC. This encodes CASSFSSEDNEQFF. The chain joins TRBV7-2 to TRBJ2-1; D not resolved. V was pared by 3 bases and J by 5 bases, with 11 bases between. The length of the CDR3 is 14 residues. CDR1 and CDR2 from the germline V gene are SGHTA and FQGNSA.

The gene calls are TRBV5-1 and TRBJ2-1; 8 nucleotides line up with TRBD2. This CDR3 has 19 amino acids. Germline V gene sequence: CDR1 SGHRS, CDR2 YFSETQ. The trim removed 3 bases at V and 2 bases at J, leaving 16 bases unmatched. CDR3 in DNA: TGCGCCAGCAGCTCCTCTTCCAGGTTAGCGGGATCTGCCTACAATGAGCAGTTCTTC. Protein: CASSSSSRLAGSAYNEQFF.

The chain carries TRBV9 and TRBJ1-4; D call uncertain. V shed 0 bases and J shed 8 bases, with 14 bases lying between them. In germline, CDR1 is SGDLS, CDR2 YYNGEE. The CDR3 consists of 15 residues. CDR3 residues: CASSVDRGVREKLFF. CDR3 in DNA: TGTGCCAGCAGCGTAGATCGGGGAGTTAGGGAAAAACTGTTTTTT.

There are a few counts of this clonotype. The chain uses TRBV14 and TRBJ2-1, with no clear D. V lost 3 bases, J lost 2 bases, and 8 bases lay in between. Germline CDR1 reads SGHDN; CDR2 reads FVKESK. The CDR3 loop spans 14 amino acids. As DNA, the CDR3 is TGTGCCAGCAGCCATCCCCTAGCCTACAATGAGCAGTTCTTC. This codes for CASSHPLAYNEQFF. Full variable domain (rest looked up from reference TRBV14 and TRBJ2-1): EAGVTQFPSHSVIEKGQTVTLRCDPISGHDNLYWYRRVMGKEIKFLLHFVKESKQDESGMPNNRFLAERTGGTYSTLKVQPAELEDSGVYFCASSHPLAYNEQFFGPGTRLTVL.